A selection of T cell receptor beta chains follows, all from one sample in a study of T cells in Graves' hyperthyroidism and ophthalmopathy. TCRdb re-analysed the multiplex PCR reads in MiXCR, keeping a single row per CDR3 protein. The sample includes about 290,000 distinct CDR3 sequences, approximately 14% of them seen just once. The sequencing sample was made of blood. The receptors were sampled from a woman aged 50 to 60 with Graves' hyperthyroidism that later progressed to Graves' ophthalmopathy. Each CDR3 is given with its conserved first and last residue. The order of the fields is clone size, D gene, J gene, V gene, CDR3 DNA, CDR3 protein. The D gene is left open where the match is weak. Size values are once, few and many counts, or a class for expanded clones, and some rows have none.

size: few; D: NA; J: TRBJ1-2; V: TRBV24-1; DNA: TGTGCCACCAGTGACCTGGGACAAAGCTATGGCTACACCTTC; CDR3: CATSDLGQSYGYTF
size: few; D: TRBD2; J: TRBJ2-1; V: TRBV3-1; DNA: TGTGCCAGCAGCCAATATCGGGGAGGGGACAATGAGCAGTTCTTC; CDR3: CASSQYRGGDNEQFF
size: many; D: NA; J: TRBJ1-1; V: TRBV20-1; DNA: TGCAGCCCGGGTACGATGAACACTGAAGCTTTCTTT; CDR3: CSPGTMNTEAFF
size: few; D: NA; J: TRBJ1-5; V: TRBV20-1; DNA: TGCAGTGCTAGTCTCGTCGGCCAGCCCCAGCATTTT; CDR3: CSASLVGQPQHF
size: many; D: NA; J: TRBJ2-1; V: TRBV20-1; DNA: TGCAGTGCTTCCAAGGAAGCGGACTCCTACAATGAGCAGTTCTTC; CDR3: CSASKEADSYNEQFF
size: many; D: TRBD2; J: TRBJ2-1; V: TRBV13; DNA: TGTGCCAGCAGCTTAGGGCGGGAGCTCCTGGGATCATCGTTCTTC; CDR3: CASSLGRELLGSSFF
size: few; D: NA; J: TRBJ1-1; V: TRBV19; DNA: TGTGCCAGTAGTATAACGGTGGGGAACACTGAAGCTTTCTTT; CDR3: CASSITVGNTEAFF
size: once; D: NA; J: TRBJ1-2; V: TRBV25-1; DNA: TGTGCCAGCAGCATGGTGGGGGGGGGCTACACCTTC; CDR3: CASSMVGGGYTF
size: NA; D: TRBD1; J: TRBJ1-5; V: TRBV6-5; DNA: TGTGCCAGCAGTGGTACAGGGGAATATAGCTATCAGCCCCAGCATTTT; CDR3: CASSGTGEYSYQPQHF
size: NA; D: TRBD1; J: TRBJ1-2; V: TRBV9; DNA: TGTGCCAGCAGGCACCACCAATTTACAGGGGGCTATGGCTACACCTTC; CDR3: CASRHHQFTGGYGYTF
size: many; D: NA; J: TRBJ2-1; V: TRBV28; DNA: TGTGCCAGCAGTTTTCGGGTCAGATCCTACAATGAGCAGTTCTTC; CDR3: CASSFRVRSYNEQFF
size: many; D: NA; J: TRBJ2-2; V: TRBV7-9; DNA: TGTGCCAGCGGTGGAGGGGGGACCGGGGAGCTGTTTTTT; CDR3: CASGGGGTGELFF